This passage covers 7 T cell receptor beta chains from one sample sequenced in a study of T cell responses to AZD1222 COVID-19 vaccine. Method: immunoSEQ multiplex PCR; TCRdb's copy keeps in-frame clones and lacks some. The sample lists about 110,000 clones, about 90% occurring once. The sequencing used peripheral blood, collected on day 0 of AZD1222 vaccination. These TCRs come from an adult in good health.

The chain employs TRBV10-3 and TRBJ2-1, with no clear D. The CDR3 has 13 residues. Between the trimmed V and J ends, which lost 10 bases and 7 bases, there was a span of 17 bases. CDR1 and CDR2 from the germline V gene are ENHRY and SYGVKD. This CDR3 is CATSPSAENEQFF. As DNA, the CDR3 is TGTGCCACCTCCCCTTCGGCAGAGAATGAGCAGTTCTTC.

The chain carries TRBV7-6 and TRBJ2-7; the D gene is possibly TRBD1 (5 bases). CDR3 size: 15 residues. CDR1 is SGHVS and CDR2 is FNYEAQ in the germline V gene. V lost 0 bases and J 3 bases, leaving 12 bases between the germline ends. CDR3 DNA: TGTGCCAGCAGCTTAGCGGCAGGGCAGGGCTACGAGCAGTACTTC. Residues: CASSLAAGQGYEQYF.

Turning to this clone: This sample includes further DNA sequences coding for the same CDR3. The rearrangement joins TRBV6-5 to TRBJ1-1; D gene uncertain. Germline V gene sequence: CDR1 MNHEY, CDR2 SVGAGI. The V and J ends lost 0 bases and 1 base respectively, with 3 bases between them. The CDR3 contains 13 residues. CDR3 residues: CASSYSRNTEAFF. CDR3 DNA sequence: TGTGCCAGCAGTTACTCCAGGAACACTGAAGCTTTCTTT.

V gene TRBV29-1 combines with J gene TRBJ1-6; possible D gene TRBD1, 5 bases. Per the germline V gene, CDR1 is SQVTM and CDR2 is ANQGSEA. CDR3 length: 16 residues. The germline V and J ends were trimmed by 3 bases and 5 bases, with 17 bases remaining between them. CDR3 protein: CSVEGRQILHNSPLHF. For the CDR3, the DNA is TGCAGCGTTGAGGGTCGACAGATTCTACATAATTCACCCCTCCACTTT.

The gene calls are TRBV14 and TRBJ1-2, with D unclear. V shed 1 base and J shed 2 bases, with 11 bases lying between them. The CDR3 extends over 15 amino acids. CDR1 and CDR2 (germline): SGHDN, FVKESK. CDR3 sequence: CASSQGSRGNYGYTF. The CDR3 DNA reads TGTGCCAGCAGCCAAGGTTCTAGAGGGAACTATGGCTACACCTTC.

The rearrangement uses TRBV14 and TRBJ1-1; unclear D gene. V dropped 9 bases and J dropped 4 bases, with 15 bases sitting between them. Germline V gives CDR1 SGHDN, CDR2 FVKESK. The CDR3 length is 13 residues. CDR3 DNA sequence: TGTGCCAGTTCCTTTGGTTGGGTCACTGAAGCTTTCTTT. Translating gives CASSFGWVTEAFF.

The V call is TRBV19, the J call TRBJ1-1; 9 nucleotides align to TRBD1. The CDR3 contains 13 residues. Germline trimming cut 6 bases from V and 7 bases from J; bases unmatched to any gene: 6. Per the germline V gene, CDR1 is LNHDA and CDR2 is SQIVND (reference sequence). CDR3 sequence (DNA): TGTGCCAGTAGCCTGGGACAGGGAAATGAAGCTTTCTTT. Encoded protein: CASSLGQGNEAFF.